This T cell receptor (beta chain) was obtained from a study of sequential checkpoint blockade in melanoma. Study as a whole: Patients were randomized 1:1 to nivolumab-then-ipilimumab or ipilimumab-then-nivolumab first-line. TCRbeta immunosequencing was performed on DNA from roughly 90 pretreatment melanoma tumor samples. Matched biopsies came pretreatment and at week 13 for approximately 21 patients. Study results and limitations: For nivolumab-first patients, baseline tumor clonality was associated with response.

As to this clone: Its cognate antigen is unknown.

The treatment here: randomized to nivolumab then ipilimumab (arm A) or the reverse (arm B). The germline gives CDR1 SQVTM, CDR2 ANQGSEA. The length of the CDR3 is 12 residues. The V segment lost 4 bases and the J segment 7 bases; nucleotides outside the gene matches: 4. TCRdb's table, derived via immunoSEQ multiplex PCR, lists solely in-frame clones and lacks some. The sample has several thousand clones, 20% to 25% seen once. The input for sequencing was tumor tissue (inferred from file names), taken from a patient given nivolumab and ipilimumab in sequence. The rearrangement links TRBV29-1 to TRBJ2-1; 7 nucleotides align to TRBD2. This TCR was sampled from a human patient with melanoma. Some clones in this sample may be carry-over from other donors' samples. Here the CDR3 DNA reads TGCAGCGTTGCAATTAGCGGGAATGAGCAGTTCTTC. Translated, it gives CSVAISGNEQFF.